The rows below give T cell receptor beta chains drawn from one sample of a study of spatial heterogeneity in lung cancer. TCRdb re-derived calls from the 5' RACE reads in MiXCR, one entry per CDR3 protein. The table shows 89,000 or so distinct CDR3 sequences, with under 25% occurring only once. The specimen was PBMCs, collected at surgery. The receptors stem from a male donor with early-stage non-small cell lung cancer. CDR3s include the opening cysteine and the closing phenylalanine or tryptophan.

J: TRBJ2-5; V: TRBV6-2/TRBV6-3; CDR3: CASKNRDAQETQYF
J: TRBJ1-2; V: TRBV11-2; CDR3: CASSWDRGNYGYTF
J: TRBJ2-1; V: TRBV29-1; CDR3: CSVRTSGSSYNEQFF
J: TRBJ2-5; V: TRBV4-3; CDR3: CASSQGRRATVAQETQYF
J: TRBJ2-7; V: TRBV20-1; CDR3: CSATRDIYEQYF
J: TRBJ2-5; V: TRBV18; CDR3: CASSPRGAQETQYF
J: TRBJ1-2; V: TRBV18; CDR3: CASSPGTEVYGYTF
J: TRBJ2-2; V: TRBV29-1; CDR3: CSVEDQLATGELFF
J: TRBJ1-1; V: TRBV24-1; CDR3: CATSKGGTTGQFF
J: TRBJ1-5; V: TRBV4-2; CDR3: CASSQEDGSNQPQHF
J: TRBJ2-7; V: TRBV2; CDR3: CASSSRTSGDYEQYF
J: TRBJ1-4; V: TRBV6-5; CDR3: CASRPQGAREKLFF
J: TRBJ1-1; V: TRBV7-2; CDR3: CASSSQGGGTEAFF
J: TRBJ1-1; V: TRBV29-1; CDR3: CSVTEGGTEAFF
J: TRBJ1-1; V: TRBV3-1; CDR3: CASSLQGNAEAFF
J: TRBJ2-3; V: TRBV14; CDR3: CASSPRLDTDTQYF
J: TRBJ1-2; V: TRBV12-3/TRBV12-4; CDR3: CASSARHRGWGYTF
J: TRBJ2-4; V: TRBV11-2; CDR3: CASSLDEANIQYF
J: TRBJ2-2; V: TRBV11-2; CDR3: CASSLDRGTGELFF
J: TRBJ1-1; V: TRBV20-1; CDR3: CSASRMDTEAFF
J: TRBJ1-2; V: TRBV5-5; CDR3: CASSQPGTGMGGYTF
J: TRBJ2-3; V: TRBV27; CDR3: CASSFLSGSKDTQYF
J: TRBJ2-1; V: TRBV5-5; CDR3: CASSLGAGTEAYNEQFF
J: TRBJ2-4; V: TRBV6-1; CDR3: CASSEWGGDIQYF
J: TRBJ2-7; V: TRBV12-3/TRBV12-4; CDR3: CASSLGRGEQYF
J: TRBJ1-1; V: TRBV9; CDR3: CASSSPSNTEAFF
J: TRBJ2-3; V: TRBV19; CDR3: CASSIAAEDTDTQYF
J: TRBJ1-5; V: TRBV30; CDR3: CAWSGGLSGNQPQHF
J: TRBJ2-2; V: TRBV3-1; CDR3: CASSLRTGTDTGELFF
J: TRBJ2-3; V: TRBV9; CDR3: CASSVTSGDSTDTQYF
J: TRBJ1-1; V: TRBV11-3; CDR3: CASSLGQPNTEAFF
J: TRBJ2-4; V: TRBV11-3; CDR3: CASSLAPGTKNIQYF
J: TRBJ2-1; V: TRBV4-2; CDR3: CASSRDRDDYNEQFF
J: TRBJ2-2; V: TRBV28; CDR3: CASSLLSGELFF
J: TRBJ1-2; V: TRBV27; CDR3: CASTNILTGGVNYGYTF
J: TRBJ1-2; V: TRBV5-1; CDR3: CASSTEPGRTYGYTF
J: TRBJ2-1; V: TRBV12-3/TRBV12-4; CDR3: CASSLAGGVYNEQFF
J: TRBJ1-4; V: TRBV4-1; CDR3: CASSQEGAAGREKLFF
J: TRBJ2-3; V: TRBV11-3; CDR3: CASSLNIPFTSGVTDTQYF
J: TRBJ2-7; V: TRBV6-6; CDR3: CASSSSTDPTYEQYF
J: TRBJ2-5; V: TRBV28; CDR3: CAIGSGETQYF
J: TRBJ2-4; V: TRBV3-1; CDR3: CASSVTGGNTKNIQYF
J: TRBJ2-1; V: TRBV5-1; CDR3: CASSQGLAATSYNEQFF
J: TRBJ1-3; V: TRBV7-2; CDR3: CASSRSLGTGNTIYF
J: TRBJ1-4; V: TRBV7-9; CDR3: CASRTGTGREKLFF
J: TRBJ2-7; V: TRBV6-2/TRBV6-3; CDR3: CASSLLTAHEQYF